The 22 T cell receptor beta chains in this list originate from one sample, sequenced in a study of blood T cells in healthy people across ages. Alongside a J-beta primer mix, a sample-barcoded 5' primer served in a second PCR lasting roughly 6 to 11 cycles. TCRdb used MiXCR to reprocess the 5' RACE reads, holding one entry per CDR3 protein. The data hold roughly 730,000 distinct CDR3 sequences, with more than 55% observed a single time. The sequencing input was blood. The receptors here all came from a man aged 35-49 years in good health.

J is TRBJ1-2 and V is TRBV2; maybe TRBD1 (6 bases). The CDR3 runs to 13 residues. Trimming removed 2 bases at V and 8 bases at J, with 12 bases between. CDR1 and CDR2 from the germline V gene are SNHLY and FYNNEI. CDR3 sequence: CASSEYRAEGYTF. The CDR3 DNA follows: TGTGCCAGCAGTGAATACAGGGCAGAGGGCTACACCTTC.

The chain couples TRBV12-3 or TRBV12-4 to TRBJ2-1; 9 bases match TRBD2. Losses at the gene ends were 2 bases for V and 0 bases for J; bases not matched to a gene: 5. This CDR3 is 17 amino acids long. CDR3 residues: CASSLWDSGSSYNEQFF. CDR3 nucleotide sequence: TGTGCCAGCAGTTTATGGGATAGCGGGAGCTCCTACAATGAGCAGTTCTTC.

The chain joins TRBV28 to TRBJ2-5; 7 nucleotides line up with TRBD1. The closer fit of TRBJ2-7 to the DNA end suggests the J call may be wrong. The CDR3 covers 14 residues. Germline V gene lookup returns CDR1 MDHEN and CDR2 SYDVKM. The CDR3 here is CASRGQEGIYEQYF. The CDR3 DNA reads TGTGCCAGCAGAGGACAGGAAGGAATCTACGAGCAGTACTTC.

This clonotype was detected only a few times. The chain recombines TRBV3-1 with TRBJ2-1; 12 bases fit TRBD2. CDR3 length: 16 residues. Germline assignment: CDR1 LGHDT and CDR2 YNNKEL (reference sequence). After removal of 5 bases from V and 4 bases from J, the junction contained 6 bases not matched to a gene. CDR3 residues: CASSTGLAGIYNEQFF. The CDR3 DNA reads as TGTGCCAGCAGCACTGGACTAGCGGGGATATACAATGAGCAGTTCTTC.

This clonotype was seen just once. J is TRBJ2-3 and V is TRBV29-1; tentatively, D is TRBD1 (6 bases). The CDR3 loop spans 15 amino acids. The V gene lost 2 bases and the J gene lost 2 bases, with 14 bases spanning the gap. CDR1 is SQVTM, CDR2 ANQGSEA, per germline. This chain's CDR3 is CSVEWGTPTTDTQYF. The CDR3 region has the DNA TGCAGCGTTGAATGGGGGACACCGACCACAGATACGCAGTATTTT.

V is TRBV6-1 and J is TRBJ2-1, with 10 bases matching TRBD1. After removal of 11 bases from V and 14 bases from J, the junction contained 18 bases not matched to a gene. The CDR3 covers 14 residues. From germline, CDR1 is MNHNS and CDR2 SASEGT. CDR3 nucleotides: TGTGCCGGACAATCAGTATCCGGGACAGGGGACGAGTTCTTC. As protein: CAGQSVSGTGDEFF.

A few counts support this clonotype. V usage is TRBV29-1 and J usage is TRBJ1-4; possibly TRBD1 for D (6 bases). The V end lost 7 bases, the J end lost 2 bases, and 14 bases lay between the germline ends. Germline V lookup: CDR1 SQVTM, CDR2 ANQGSEA. The CDR3 extends over 14 amino acids. Here the CDR3 reads CSAMVGGTNEKLFF. As DNA, the CDR3 is TGCAGCGCCATGGTGGGGGGCACTAATGAAAAACTGTTTTTT.

The V call is TRBV7-2, the J call TRBJ1-4; D remains ambiguous. Looked up from germline, CDR1 is SGHTA and CDR2 is FQGNSA. Trimming shortened V by 2 bases and J by 3 bases, and 7 bases separated the two germline ends. This CDR3 has 14 residues. In nucleotides, the CDR3 is TGTGCCAGCAGCTTACAGTCAGCTAATGAAAAACTGTTTTTT. It translates to CASSLQSANEKLFF.

The chain couples TRBV20-1 to TRBJ2-7; D uncertain. CDR3 size: 11 residues. Germline CDR1 reads DFQATT; CDR2 reads SNEGSKA (reference sequence). V gave up 3 bases and J gave up 3 bases, with 6 bases separating them. CDR3 amino acids: CSASVIYEQYF. CDR3 bases: TGCAGTGCTAGTGTCATCTACGAGCAGTACTTC.

CDR3 loop: CSTGAGQGVDTQYF. As DNA, the CDR3 is TGCAGCACTGGAGCGGGACAGGGGGTAGATACGCAGTATTTT. The V call is TRBV29-1, the J call TRBJ2-3; 11 bases map to TRBD1. The CDR3 spans 14 residues. Per germline, CDR1 SQVTM and CDR2 ANQGSEA. Losses at the gene ends were 8 bases for V and 5 bases for J; bases not matched to a gene: 9.

V usage is TRBV5-1 and J usage is TRBJ2-3, with TRBD2 matching over 8 bases. Germline CDR1 and CDR2: SGHRS and YFSETQ. This CDR3 region has 18 residues. The V and J ends lost 0 bases and 2 bases, in that order; junction bases with no gene match: 11. CDR3 DNA sequence: TGCGCCAGCAGCTTGGAGGTTGGTAGCGGGATTCTCACAGATACGCAGTATTTT. This sequence encodes CASSLEVGSGILTDTQYF.

V gene TRBV7-9 combines with J gene TRBJ2-3; TRBD1 aligns across 9 bases. Germline assignment: CDR1 SEHNR and CDR2 FQNEAQ (reference sequence). This CDR3 region has 16 residues. Losses at the gene ends were 4 bases for V and 1 base for J; bases not matched to a gene: 6. The CDR3 region has the DNA TGTGCCAGCAGCTCTCCCGACAGGGGGGGCACAGATACGCAGTATTTT. As protein: CASSSPDRGGTDTQYF.

This clonotype was picked up a small number of times. The chain links TRBV11-2 to TRBJ2-5, with a weak D call TRBD2 (6 bases). The CDR3 runs 14 residues. The germline V gene encodes CDR1 SGHAT and CDR2 FQNNGV. Trimming pared 4 bases from V and 5 bases from J, leaving 14 bases between. In DNA, the CDR3 is TGTGCCAGCAGCTCCCAGCGGGCGGGGGAGACCCAGTACTTC. Encoded protein: CASSSQRAGETQYF.

The rearrangement joins TRBV24-1 to TRBJ2-4; perhaps TRBD1 as D (6 bases). This CDR3 comprises 17 residues. Trimming took 3 bases from V and 3 from J, leaving 17 bases between them. Germline-derived CDR1 and CDR2 are KGHDR and SFDVKD. CDR3 bases: TGTGCCACCAGTGATCCACGACAGGCCTTAGGCAAAAACATTCAGTACTTC. This gives the protein CATSDPRQALGKNIQYF.

The chain joins TRBV28 to TRBJ2-7; a possible D gene is TRBD1 (5 bases). The germline V and J ends were trimmed by 2 bases and 5 bases, with 10 bases remaining between them. The germline V gene encodes CDR1 MDHEN and CDR2 SYDVKM. This CDR3 region has 13 residues. As DNA, the CDR3 is TGTGCCAGCAGTTTAGCAGGGCCCCACGAGCAGTACTTC. It is translated as CASSLAGPHEQYF.

This clonotype was seen more than once but under ten times. V and J are TRBV5-1 and TRBJ2-6; D possibly corresponds to TRBD1 (5 bases). The CDR3 runs to 17 residues. V dropped 4 bases and J dropped 0 bases, with 14 bases sitting between them. Germline CDR1 reads SGHRS; CDR2 reads YFSETQ. The CDR3 loop reads CASSPRAASSGANVLTF. The CDR3, as DNA: TGCGCCAGCAGCCCCAGGGCAGCCTCCTCTGGGGCCAACGTCCTGACTTTC.

This clonotype has only one observation. The chain has TRBV4-2 and TRBJ1-2; maybe TRBD1 (5 bases). CDR1 and CDR2 from the germline V gene are LGHNA and YNFKEQ. This CDR3 has 15 residues. The ends were cut back, 4 bases at V and 8 bases at J, with 20 bases in the middle. Here the CDR3 reads CASSLTGGEVYGYTF. The DNA of the CDR3 is TGTGCCAGCAGCCTAACTGGGGGGGAGGTATACGGCTACACCTTC.

This clonotype was recorded at least ten times. CDR3 DNA: TGTGCCAGCAGTTTTCGCGGCACAGATACGCAGTATTTT. It codes for CASSFRGTDTQYF. This chain joins TRBV12-3 or TRBV12-4 and TRBJ2-3, with no clear D. V was shortened by 3 bases and J by 1 base, with 5 bases between the two germline ends. The CDR3 is 13 amino acids.

This clonotype was seen only a few times. V usage is TRBV27 and J usage is TRBJ2-7, with D perhaps TRBD2 (5 bases). V dropped 6 bases and J dropped 3 bases, with 9 bases sitting between them. The CDR3 length is 12 residues. Per germline, CDR1 MNHEY and CDR2 SMNVEV (reference sequence). The CDR3 DNA reads as TGTGCCAGCAGGAACGGGGACTACGAGCAGTACTTC. This gives the protein CASRNGDYEQYF.

This clonotype was seen only a few times. The chain couples TRBV3-1 to TRBJ1-2; D is ambiguous. Looked up from germline, CDR1 is LGHDT and CDR2 is YNNKEL (reference sequence). The V end was cut by 2 bases, the J end by 2 bases, with 12 bases between. This CDR3 region has 15 residues. CDR3 loop: CASSQPEHENYGYTF. CDR3 DNA sequence: TGTGCCAGCAGCCAACCAGAACACGAAAACTATGGCTACACCTTC.

The rearrangement uses TRBV24-1 and TRBJ2-1; TRBD2 might be the D (6 bases). This CDR3 contains 12 residues. Germline V gene lookup returns CDR1 KGHDR and CDR2 SFDVKD. V was cut by 9 bases and J by 9 bases, with 14 bases left in between. The chain's CDR3 is CATGTGVGEQFF. The CDR3 DNA is TGTGCCACCGGGACTGGCGTCGGTGAGCAGTTCTTC.

This chain uses TRBV12-3 or TRBV12-4 with TRBJ2-7, with TRBD1 matching 7 bases. The CDR3 extends over 13 amino acids. Trimming took 5 bases from V and 4 from J; bases not matched to a gene: 5. The CDR3 nucleotides are TGTGCCAGCAGTCGCGGACAGGCTTACGAGCAGTACTTC. Amino acids: CASSRGQAYEQYF.